Reported below is one TCR beta chain. Its target is unknown. Sequencing was performed with immunoSEQ multiplex PCR; in TCRdb, only in-frame clones are kept and a portion is missing. The sample consists of fewer than 95,000 clones, around 91% of them appearing once. Looked up from germline, CDR1 is LGHDT and CDR2 is YNNKEL (reference sequence). The CDR3 loop spans 17 amino acids. The trim removed 7 bases at V and 3 bases at J, leaving 11 bases unmatched. This sample is part of a study of T cell responses to AZD1222 COVID-19 vaccine. On the study more broadly: Second-dose groups at about 4 or about 12 weeks were pooled. Study conclusions and caveats: There were repertoire samples only from the period after the peak T cell response. Clonal diversity was possibly underestimated, and white British individuals and females predominated among donors.

The TCR sequence derives from an adult in good health. This chain uses TRBV3-1 (or the pseudogene TRBV3-2) with TRBJ2-2; TRBD2 matches at 10 bases. Sequencing used peripheral blood, obtained on day 0 of AZD1222 vaccination. The CDR3 reads CASTVNPSGSYTGELFF. CDR3 coding DNA: TGTGCCAGCACCGTAAACCCTAGCGGGAGTTACACCGGGGAGCTGTTTTTT.